The 22 T cell receptor beta chains below all came from one sample that was sequenced in a study of cytomegalovirus exposure and HLA in healthy donors (dated by TCRdb to the late 2010s). To prepare the library, the immunoSEQ multiplex PCR assay was applied. For the multiplex PCR, a mixture combining 60 forward primers for TCR Vbeta segments and 13 reverse primers for TCR Jbeta segments was used. TCRdb re-hosts the immuneACCESS table, in-frame sequences only. Its copies lack some clones; in the studies checked, an unresolved V gene accounts for under half of them, and the cause for the rest is not known. The sample table holds about 75,000 clones, of which around 80% were seen once. Approximately 20% of the sample is held by the ten biggest clonotypes. Sequenced: PBMCs. These receptors originate from a man aged 65 to 85 in good health and CMV-seropositive.

This sequence joins TRBV6-1 and TRBJ2-3, with 9 bases that match TRBD1. With V trimmed by 4 bases and J by 1 base, 3 bases remained unmatched. This CDR3 comprises 15 residues. Per the germline V gene, CDR1 is MNHNS and CDR2 is SASEGT. This CDR3 is CASSGRTGGTDTQYF. CDR3 sequence (DNA): TGTGCCAGCAGTGGGAGGACAGGGGGCACAGATACGCAGTATTTT.

This clone was counted only a few times. The V call is TRBV2, the J call TRBJ2-3, with a possible D match to TRBD2 (5 bases). CDR1 and CDR2 (germline): SNHLY, FYNNEI. The CDR3 spans 15 residues. V lost 9 bases and J 2 bases, leaving 18 bases between the germline ends. The CDR3 coding sequence is TGTGCCAGTGTGACCGGGGTCGCCTCCACAGATACGCAGTATTTT. Amino acid sequence: CASVTGVASTDTQYF.

The chain is built from TRBV4-1 and TRBJ2-5; TRBD1 might be the D (8 bases). The length of the CDR3 is 17 residues. Trimming pared 2 bases from V and 5 bases from J, leaving 21 bases between. The germline CDR1 and CDR2 sequences are MGHRA and YSYEKL. Here the CDR3 reads CASSQWGGTGGTETQYF. CDR3 DNA sequence: TGCGCCAGCAGCCAATGGGGGGGAACAGGGGGGACGGAGACCCAGTACTTC.

V gene TRBV7-2 combines with J gene TRBJ1-1, with D possibly matching TRBD1 (6 bases). In germline, CDR1 is SGHTA, CDR2 FQGNSA. V was shortened by 2 bases and J by 1 base, with 14 bases between the two germline ends. The CDR3 has 16 residues. CDR3 sequence (DNA): TGTGCCAGCAGCTTATCGGCAGGGGCCGGGAACACTGAAGCTTTCTTT. Translating it yields CASSLSAGAGNTEAFF.

The rearrangement uses TRBV11-3 and TRBJ2-3, with 10 bases aligning to TRBD2. Germline CDR1 is SGHNT and CDR2 is YENEEA. With V trimmed by 5 bases and J by 3 bases, 17 bases remained unmatched. The CDR3 loop spans 19 amino acids. The DNA of the CDR3 is TGTGCCAGCAGCCTGGGGCTTAGCACGTTAGCGGGAGGTACAGATACGCAGTATTTT. It is translated as CASSLGLSTLAGGTDTQYF.

This chain connects TRBV5-1 to TRBJ2-7, with D possibly being TRBD1 (5 bases). The V end lost 2 bases, the J end lost 2 bases, and 8 bases lay between the germline ends. The CDR3 sequence is 13 residues long. Germline CDR1 and CDR2: SGHRS and YFSETQ. The CDR3 sequence is CASSFDRPYEQYF. The CDR3 coding sequence is TGCGCCAGCAGCTTCGACAGACCCTACGAGCAGTACTTC.

The chain links TRBV21-1 to TRBJ1-3; the table's D call, TRBD1, has no DNA check behind it. TRBV21-1 counts as a pseudogene. The CDR3 runs to 17 residues. CDR3 amino acids: CASSKGPGQGAGNTIYF. In DNA, the CDR3 is TGTGCCAGCAGCAAAGGACCCGGGCAGGGTGCTGGAAACACCATATATTTT.

The table lists this clone with a few counts. V usage is TRBV19 and J usage is TRBJ1-2; a possible D gene is TRBD1 (6 bases). CDR3 length: 14 residues. Trimming pared 5 bases from V and 0 bases from J, leaving 10 bases between. Germline V lookup: CDR1 LNHDA, CDR2 SQIVND (reference sequence). CDR3 protein: CASSDQGTNYGYTF. CDR3 nucleotides: TGTGCCAGTAGTGACCAGGGGACTAACTATGGCTACACCTTC.

The rearrangement uses TRBV5-1 and TRBJ2-3; possible D gene TRBD2, 5 bases. Germline CDR1 reads SGHRS; CDR2 reads YFSETQ. Trimming pared 0 bases from V and 6 bases from J, leaving 5 bases between. This CDR3 is 12 amino acids long. This CDR3 is CASSLAGDTQYF. DNA for the CDR3: TGCGCCAGCAGCTTGGCGGGGGATACGCAGTATTTT. Full variable domain (remainder filled in from reference TRBV5-1 and TRBJ2-3): KAGVTQTPRYLIKTRGQQVTLSCSPISGHRSVSWYQQTPGQGLQFLFEYFSETQRNKGNFPGRFSGRQFSNSRSEMNVSTLELGDSALYLCASSLAGDTQYFGPGTRLTVL.

This sequence joins TRBV6-1 and TRBJ2-5; 7 bases align to TRBD2. J lost 5 bases, V lost 3 bases, and 3 bases had no gene match. The germline V gene encodes CDR1 MNHNS and CDR2 SASEGT. This CDR3 has 13 residues. This CDR3 reads CASSEGGVETQYF. In DNA, the CDR3 is TGTGCCAGCAGTGAGGGGGGGGTGGAGACCCAGTACTTC.

V gene TRBV28 combines with J gene TRBJ2-7, with 11 bases matching TRBD1. The CDR3 covers 15 residues. V lost 4 bases, J lost 5 bases, and 7 bases stayed unmatched. Germline V lookup: CDR1 MDHEN, CDR2 SYDVKM. The CDR3, as DNA: TGTGCCAGCAGTTCAACCGGACAGGGGGCCAACGAGCAGTACTTC. Encoded protein: CASSSTGQGANEQYF.

This chain connects TRBV19 to TRBJ1-5, with TRBD1 matching 10 bases. J was trimmed by 5 bases and V by 6 bases; bases with no gene match: 4. The V gene's germline CDR1 is LNHDA and CDR2 SQIVND (reference sequence). CDR3 length: 14 residues. CDR3 sequence (DNA): TGTGCCAGTAGCGAGACAGGGGGCCATCAGCCCCAGCATTTT. Its protein is CASSETGGHQPQHF.

The chain uses TRBV7-9 and TRBJ2-3, with 9 bases lining up with TRBD2. V lost 5 bases, J lost 2 bases, and 8 bases stayed unmatched. Germline CDR1 and CDR2: SEHNR and FQNEAQ (reference sequence). This CDR3 region has 16 residues. CDR3: CASSPTSGFVTDTQYF. For the CDR3, the DNA is TGTGCCAGCAGCCCAACTAGCGGGTTTGTCACAGATACGCAGTATTTT.

CDR3 amino acids: CASSPRRGGYGYTF. As DNA, the CDR3 is TGCGCCAGCAGCCCCCGAAGGGGAGGCTATGGCTACACCTTC. This chain connects TRBV5-1 to TRBJ1-2, with D perhaps matching TRBD1 (5 bases). The V and J ends lost 4 bases and 4 bases respectively, with 14 bases between them. From germline, CDR1 is SGHRS and CDR2 YFSETQ. The CDR3 extends over 14 amino acids. The full variable domain, its missing parts supplied by reference TRBV5-1 and TRBJ1-2, is KAGVTQTPRYLIKTRGQQVTLSCSPISGHRSVSWYQQTPGQGLQFLFEYFSETQRNKGNFPGRFSGRQFSNSRSEMNVSTLELGDSALYLCASSPRRGGYGYTFGSGTRLTVV.

The chain is built from TRBV5-1 and TRBJ2-5; TRBD2 matches at 13 bases. Unmatched junction bases numbered 2, after V lost 7 bases and J lost 2 bases. This CDR3 spans 14 amino acids. In germline, CDR1 is SGHRS, CDR2 YFSETQ. The DNA of the CDR3 is TGCGCCAGCGGGGGACTAGCGGGACAAGAGACCCAGTACTTC. It encodes CASGGLAGQETQYF.

The rearrangement joins TRBV10-1 to TRBJ2-5; no clear D. Deletions cut 5 bases from V and 4 bases from J, with 8 bases between. The CDR3 contains 12 residues. CDR1 and CDR2 (germline): WNHNN, SYGVQD (reference sequence). Written as DNA, the CDR3 is TGCGCCAGCAGTTCAGATCGAGAGACCCAGTACTTC. Its translation is CASSSDRETQYF.

Only a few counts were recorded for this clone. This rearrangement joins TRBV7-8 to TRBJ2-3, with D tentatively TRBD1 (5 bases). V was shortened by 3 bases and J by 2 bases, with 15 bases between the two germline ends. CDR1 and CDR2 from the germline V gene are SGHVS and FQNEAQ. The CDR3 is 16 amino acids. Here the CDR3 DNA reads TGTGCCAGCAGCTTGGGATCCAGGGCGCACACAGATACGCAGTATTTT. Translating it yields CASSLGSRAHTDTQYF.

This sequence joins TRBV6-1 and TRBJ2-5; D is possibly TRBD1 (6 bases). This CDR3 has 14 residues. Germline CDR1 MNHNS, CDR2 SASEGT. V was trimmed by 6 bases and J by 1 base, leaving 12 bases between them. CDR3 DNA sequence: TGTGCCAGCAGCGGACAGACGTTCCAAGAGACCCAGTACTTC. Its translation is CASSGQTFQETQYF.

A note on this clone: Germline and junction disagree at one end, which may indicate a read error. The rearrangement links TRBV11-2 to TRBJ1-1; D ambiguous. Germline V lookup: CDR1 SGHAT, CDR2 FQNNGV. The CDR3 consists of 13 residues. The CDR3 sequence is CASSLRRNTEASF. The CDR3 DNA is TGTGCCAGCAGCTTACGGCGGAACACTGAAGCTTCCTTT.

The rearrangement uses TRBV6-1 and TRBJ2-7, with a weak D call TRBD2 (7 bases). The CDR3 covers 14 residues. Germline lookup yields CDR1 MNHNS and CDR2 SASEGT. V dropped 6 bases and J dropped 5 bases, with 17 bases sitting between them. The CDR3: CASRPGGAGNEQYF. The CDR3 DNA is TGTGCCAGCAGGCCGGGGGGCGCGGGGAACGAGCAGTACTTC.

This CDR3 reads CASSKNRDSHEQYF. The CDR3 DNA reads TGTGCCAGCAGTAAAAACAGGGATTCTCACGAGCAGTACTTC. V usage is TRBV6-1 and J usage is TRBJ2-5, with D possibly TRBD1 on 6 matching bases. The J call may not be correct, given that the DNA end is closer to TRBJ2-7. Germline values: CDR1 MNHNS, CDR2 SASEGT. This CDR3 has 14 amino acids.

This chain connects TRBV4-2 to TRBJ1-6; no definite D call. From germline, CDR1 is LGHNA and CDR2 YNFKEQ. Trimming shortened V by 0 bases and J by 0 bases, and 9 bases separated the two germline ends. This CDR3 region has 17 residues. The CDR3, as DNA: TGTGCCAGCAGCCAAGATGCGCTGAGCTCCTATAATTCACCCCTCCACTTT. This encodes CASSQDALSSYNSPLHF.